Shown below are 18 T cell receptor beta chains from a single sample sequenced in a study of shared clonotypes between healthy human individuals. Clones were read by immunoSEQ multiplex PCR, and TCRdb kept only the in-frame ones, dropping some. The sample includes approximately 2,300,000 clones, around 90% of them seen just once. The sample consisted of naive CD4+ T cells from PBMCs. Subset meaning: CD45RA+ positively selected. The receptor source for this set is a young man in good health. Some clones in this sample may be carry-over from other donors' samples.

The rearrangement uses TRBV6-5 and TRBJ1-1; D is uncertain. V dropped 4 bases and J dropped 7 bases, with 13 bases sitting between them. Germline V gives CDR1 MNHEY, CDR2 SVGAGI. CDR3 size: 13 residues. CDR3 protein: CASSSPTILEAFF. Written as DNA, the CDR3 is TGTGCCAGCAGTTCACCAACGATACTTGAAGCTTTCTTT.

The chain carries TRBV11-2 and TRBJ1-2; D is unclear. V was trimmed by 2 bases and J by 1 base, leaving 11 bases between them. Germline V gene data show CDR1 as SGHAT and CDR2 as FQNNGV. This CDR3 comprises 15 residues. CDR3 amino acids: CASSLTAGDNYGYTF. For the CDR3, the DNA is TGTGCCAGCAGCTTAACGGCAGGCGATAACTATGGCTACACCTTC.

This CDR3 reads CASSLGLAGETQYF. The CDR3 region has the DNA TGTGCCAGCAGCTTAGGACTAGCGGGAGAGACCCAGTACTTC. V gene TRBV7-8 combines with J gene TRBJ2-5, with 10 bases lining up with TRBD2. CDR1 SGHVS and CDR2 FQNEAQ come from the germline V gene. V was clipped by 1 base and J by 4 bases; unmatched bases: 0. The CDR3 sequence is 14 residues long.

The chain recombines TRBV28 with TRBJ1-1; tentatively, D is TRBD1 (6 bases). V gave up 5 bases and J gave up 3 bases, with 16 bases separating them. The CDR3 totals 15 residues. Looked up from germline, CDR1 is MDHEN and CDR2 is SYDVKM. CDR3 DNA sequence: TGTGCCAGCAGTGTTCACAGGGCGGGAGACACTGAAGCTTTCTTT. Amino acid sequence: CASSVHRAGDTEAFF.

This clone appeared a single time. Other DNA sequences in the same sample also yield this CDR3. J is TRBJ1-1 and V is TRBV5-1, with a tentative D call TRBD1 (5 bases). The length of the CDR3 is 15 residues. CDR1 is SGHRS, CDR2 YFSETQ, per germline. V was shortened by 2 bases and J by 1 base, with 12 bases between the two germline ends. The CDR3: CASSLATRGNTEAFF. The CDR3, as DNA: TGCGCCAGCAGCTTAGCGACGAGGGGGAACACTGAAGCTTTCTTT.

With respect to this clone: Other DNA sequences in the same sample also yield this CDR3. The chain carries TRBV5-1 and TRBJ2-3; D is ambiguous. Germline CDR1 and CDR2: SGHRS and YFSETQ. Trimming shortened V by 2 bases and J by 2 bases, and 12 bases separated the two germline ends. The CDR3 runs 15 residues. The CDR3 protein is CASSLGLGSTDTQYF. Written as DNA, the CDR3 is TGCGCCAGCAGCTTAGGGTTGGGCTCCACAGATACGCAGTATTTT.

The gene calls are TRBV6-4 and TRBJ1-2, with D unclear. CDR1 and CDR2 from the germline V gene are MRHNA and SNTAGT. The CDR3 totals 15 residues. V lost 2 bases to trimming and J lost 4 bases, with 14 bases between them. CDR3 nucleotide sequence: TGTGCCAGCAGTGACACGCCAAGCGGGCGCTATGGCTACACCTTC. Its protein product is CASSDTPSGRYGYTF.

The CDR3: CASSVDRGNYGYTF. The CDR3 DNA sequence: TGTGCCAGCAGTGTGGACAGGGGGAACTATGGCTACACCTTC. This sequence joins TRBV6-1 and TRBJ1-2; TRBD1 aligns across 10 bases. This CDR3 has 14 amino acids. V lost 4 bases to trimming and J lost 2 bases; unmatched junction nucleotides: 1. The germline CDR1 and CDR2 sequences are MNHNS and SASEGT.

The chain links TRBV27 to TRBJ2-1; D might be TRBD1 (6 bases). The V gene lost 4 bases and the J gene lost 6 bases, with 16 bases spanning the gap. The CDR3 is 15 residues long. Germline values: CDR1 MNHEY, CDR2 SMNVEV (reference sequence). In DNA, the CDR3 is TGTGCCAGCAGTTCATACAGGGCCCAATCCAATGAGCAGTTCTTC. Protein: CASSSYRAQSNEQFF.

The chain is built from TRBV4-1 and TRBJ1-1, with D tentatively TRBD1 (6 bases). CDR3 length equals 15 residues. Germline values: CDR1 MGHRA, CDR2 YSYEKL. The germline V and J ends were trimmed by 1 base and 7 bases, with 16 bases remaining between them. Here the CDR3 reads CASSQVSQGRGEAFF. The CDR3 DNA sequence: TGCGCCAGCAGCCAAGTTAGCCAGGGCAGGGGTGAAGCTTTCTTT.

With regard to this clone: The sample contains more than one DNA sequence encoding this CDR3. V is TRBV5-1 and J is TRBJ2-5, with TRBD2 as a possible D gene (6 bases). Trimming stripped 4 bases from V and 2 bases from J, with 12 bases between. Germline-derived CDR1 and CDR2 are SGHRS and YFSETQ. The CDR3 loop spans 14 amino acids. The CDR3 DNA follows: TGCGCCAGCAGCCGCGGGACCGAACAAGAGACCCAGTACTTC. It yields the protein CASSRGTEQETQYF.

Written as DNA, the CDR3 is TGTGCCAGCAGTTTAAAGGCCACACGGCCCAATCAGCCCCAGCATTTT. Protein sequence: CASSLKATRPNQPQHF. J is TRBJ1-5 and V is TRBV28; no firm D call. CDR1 MDHEN and CDR2 SYDVKM come from the germline V gene. The CDR3 loop spans 16 amino acids. V was trimmed by 2 bases and J by 3 bases, leaving 14 bases between them.

This chain connects TRBV29-1 to TRBJ2-1; the match to TRBD2 covers 11 bases. Per germline, CDR1 SQVTM and CDR2 ANQGSEA. V was pared by 3 bases and J by 5 bases, with 9 bases of the junction left unmatched. This CDR3 comprises 16 residues. In DNA form, the CDR3 reads TGCAGCGTTGAGTTCTTTAGCGGGAGGGCCAACAATGAGCAGTTCTTC. This codes for CSVEFFSGRANNEQFF.

The J gene is TRBJ2-1, the V gene TRBV5-1; D is possibly TRBD2 (6 bases). This CDR3 is built from 17 residues. Germline loops: CDR1 SGHRS, CDR2 YFSETQ. The V gene lost 4 bases and the J gene lost 6 bases, with 23 bases spanning the gap. The CDR3 nucleotides read TGCGCCAGCAGCCTTACGTTTTTGGGACTCAGTTCCAATGAGCAGTTCTTC. Amino acids: CASSLTFLGLSSNEQFF.

Notes on this clone: Other DNA sequences in the same sample also yield this CDR3. The rearrangement uses TRBV5-1 and TRBJ1-1; tentative D call: TRBD1 (5 bases). Trimming removed 0 bases from V and 5 bases from J, with 11 bases in between. The length of the CDR3 is 14 residues. Germline-derived CDR1 and CDR2 are SGHRS and YFSETQ. The CDR3 DNA follows: TGCGCCAGCAGCTTGGTCCAGGGAGGGACTGAAGCTTTCTTT. Protein product: CASSLVQGGTEAFF.

V gene TRBV15 combines with J gene TRBJ1-2; the match to TRBD1 covers 9 bases. The CDR3 runs 18 residues. After removal of 0 bases from V and 4 bases from J, the junction contained 12 bases not matched to a gene. Germline V gene lookup returns CDR1 LNHNV and CDR2 YYDKDF (reference sequence). This CDR3 reads CATSRDSPRQGGSYGYTF. The CDR3 nucleotides read TGTGCCACCAGCAGAGATTCCCCTAGACAGGGGGGGAGCTATGGCTACACCTTC. Variable domain in full (rest from reference TRBV15 and TRBJ1-2): DAMVIQNPRYQVTQFGKPVTLSCSQTLNHNVMYWYQQKSSQAPKLLFHYYDKDFNNEADTPDNFQSRRPNTSFCFLDIRSPGLGDTAMYLCATSRDSPRQGGSYGYTFGSGTRLTVV.

The V call is TRBV7-3, the J call TRBJ2-1, with D uncertain. The ends were cut back, 3 bases at V and 8 bases at J, with 11 bases in the middle. CDR3 length equals 13 residues. Germline assignment: CDR1 SGHTA and CDR2 FQGTGA. The CDR3 nucleotides read TGTGCCAGCAGCTTCGGCCCAGGAGATGAGCAGTTCTTC. Encoded protein: CASSFGPGDEQFF. Drawing the rest from reference TRBV7-3 and TRBJ2-1, the complete variable domain is GAGVSQTPSNKVTEKGKYVELRCDPISGHTALYWYRQSLGQGPEFLIYFQGTGAADDSGLPNDRFFAVRPEGSVSTLKIQRTERGDSAVYLCASSFGPGDEQFFGPGTRLTVL.

The chain employs TRBV5-6 and TRBJ1-6, with D unresolved. Germline V gene lookup returns CDR1 SGHDT and CDR2 YYEEEE. This CDR3 region has 12 residues. Trimming cost V 2 bases and J 4 bases, with 1 base left between them. The CDR3 loop is CASSLYNSPLHF. In DNA, the CDR3 is TGTGCCAGCAGCTTATATAATTCACCCCTCCACTTT.